Following are 9 T cell receptor beta chains from one sample sequenced in a study of technical replicates of blood from several donors (dated by TCRdb to about 2017). Library creation used the immunoSEQ multiplex PCR assay. This immuneACCESS table, as held by TCRdb, lists in-frame sequences with V and J called but not all clones. Of the missing ones, under half trace to an unresolved V gene in checked studies; the others have no known cause. The sample table shows roughly 82,000 clones, and 96% are seen once. Clones ranked in the top ten supply about 0.36% of the sample. The sample taken for sequencing was T cells isolated from PBMCs. The receptors derive from a human donor in good health.

The genes are TRBV11-2 and TRBJ2-1; the D gene is possibly TRBD2 (6 bases). The germline gives CDR1 SGHAT, CDR2 FQNNGV. The ends were cut back, 1 base at V and 5 bases at J, with 9 bases in the middle. CDR3 size: 14 residues. This CDR3 is CASSLAGVDNEQFF. In DNA, the CDR3 is TGTGCCAGCAGCTTAGCGGGGGTGGACAATGAGCAGTTCTTC.

This chain uses TRBV2 with TRBJ2-5; 11 bases align to TRBD2. The CDR3 runs 15 residues. The germline CDR1 and CDR2 sequences are SNHLY and FYNNEI. Trimming took 6 bases from V and 5 from J; bases not matched to a gene: 8. The DNA of the CDR3 is TGTGCCAGCAGAATCGGACTAGCGGGTTGGGAGACCCAGTACTTC. Residues: CASRIGLAGWETQYF.

V gene TRBV19 combines with J gene TRBJ2-3; D gene uncertain. Germline V gene data show CDR1 as LNHDA and CDR2 as SQIVND (reference sequence). The V gene lost 7 bases and the J gene lost 2 bases, with 10 bases spanning the gap. CDR3 length equals 13 residues. CDR3 protein: CASTTDLTDTQYF. The CDR3 region has the DNA TGTGCCAGTACAACAGACCTCACAGATACGCAGTATTTT.

This chain joins TRBV19 and TRBJ2-7; 10 nucleotides agree with TRBD1. The J segment lost 2 bases and the V segment lost 5 bases, leaving 6 bases of the junction unmatched. The germline CDR1 and CDR2 sequences are LNHDA and SQIVND (reference sequence). The CDR3 has 15 residues. Here the CDR3 DNA reads TGTGCCAGTAGTTCCAGGGACAGGGGACCCTACGAGCAGTACTTC. Its translation is CASSSRDRGPYEQYF.

This chain uses TRBV10-3 with TRBJ2-5, with a tentative D call TRBD1 (5 bases). Trimming removed 0 bases at V and 6 bases at J, with 17 bases between. CDR1 is ENHRY and CDR2 is SYGVKD in the germline V gene. The CDR3 is 16 amino acids. CDR3 region: CAISESTAQGWQTQYF. The DNA for the CDR3 is TGTGCCATCAGTGAGTCCACGGCCCAGGGCTGGCAGACCCAGTACTTC.

The V gene is TRBV6-5, the J gene TRBJ1-1; D perhaps matches TRBD1 (5 bases). This CDR3 contains 13 residues. Germline assignment: CDR1 MNHEY and CDR2 SVGAGI. The V end lost 0 bases, the J end lost 7 bases, and 9 bases lay between the germline ends. As DNA, the CDR3 is TGTGCCAGCAGTTACTCGACCAGGGTTGAAGCTTTCTTT. Its translation: CASSYSTRVEAFF.

The V call is TRBV11-3, the J call TRBJ1-2, with a tentative D call TRBD1 (5 bases). Germline V gene data show CDR1 as SGHNT and CDR2 as YENEEA. This CDR3 is 14 amino acids long. Between the trimmed V and J ends, which lost 1 base and 5 bases, there was a span of 11 bases. In nucleotides, the CDR3 is TGTGCCAGCAGCTTAGGCGGGGGAGCTTATGGCTACACCTTC. Its protein product is CASSLGGGAYGYTF.

This clone was observed a single time. This chain connects TRBV28 to TRBJ2-5; the D gene is possibly TRBD1 (5 bases). CDR3 length: 15 residues. Germline CDR1 MDHEN, CDR2 SYDVKM. V lost 1 base to trimming and J lost 4 bases, with 13 bases between them. The CDR3 region is CASSLSQGSSETQYF. DNA of the CDR3: TGTGCCAGCAGTTTATCTCAGGGTTCTTCAGAGACCCAGTACTTC.

The genes are TRBV10-3 and TRBJ1-1, with D possibly matching TRBD1 (5 bases). The CDR3 sequence is 14 residues long. Germline assignment: CDR1 ENHRY and CDR2 SYGVKD. V lost 11 bases to trimming and J lost 10 bases, with 26 bases between them. In nucleotides, the CDR3 is TGTGCCGTTAGAGAGGCTGGGGCTAGACCGGTAGCTTTCTTT. Translation: CAVREAGARPVAFF.